This is a list of T cell receptor beta chains from one sample in a study of T cell repertoires in aging, cancer and after chemotherapy. TCRdb reanalysed the multiplex PCR reads using MiXCR and keeps one entry per CDR3 protein. The table shows about 10,000 distinct CDR3 sequences, with roughly 39% occurring only once. Sequencing used blood. The receptors stem from a human donor in good health. Each CDR3 is given with its conserved first and last residue. A D gene is named only where the DNA matches it firmly. For some rows the clone size is stated as once, few or many, or as a class when expanded; others skip it.

d_gene: .
j_gene: TRBJ2-7
abundance: few
v_gene: TRBV19
CDR3nt: TGTGCCAGTAGTATAGACGAGGGCGACGAGCAGTACTTC
CDR3aa: CASSIDEGDEQYF

d_gene: TRBD2
j_gene: TRBJ2-1
abundance: .
v_gene: TRBV11-2
CDR3nt: TGTGCCAGCAGCTCCCTAGCGGGAGGGCCTTATGAGCAGTTCTTC
CDR3aa: CASSSLAGGPYEQFF

d_gene: .
j_gene: TRBJ2-2
abundance: medium-sized
v_gene: TRBV19
CDR3nt: TGTGCCAGTAGTCTCCGCGGGGCTAACACCGGGGAGCTGTTTTTT
CDR3aa: CASSLRGANTGELFF

d_gene: .
j_gene: TRBJ1-3
abundance: .
v_gene: TRBV27
CDR3nt: TGTGCCAGCAGTTCCGCCAGGGATGGAAACACCATATATTTT
CDR3aa: CASSSARDGNTIYF

d_gene: TRBD2
j_gene: TRBJ2-3
abundance: .
v_gene: TRBV27
CDR3nt: TGTGCCAGCAGTTATGCTAGCGGGATTTCAGATACGCAGTATTTT
CDR3aa: CASSYASGISDTQYF

d_gene: TRBD1
j_gene: TRBJ2-3
abundance: .
v_gene: TRBV30
CDR3nt: TGTGCCTGGGGACAGGGGGCGGGAGATACGCAGTATTTT
CDR3aa: CAWGQGAGDTQYF

d_gene: TRBD2
j_gene: TRBJ2-5
abundance: .
v_gene: TRBV12-3/TRBV12-4
CDR3nt: TGTGCCAGCAGCCCTGTTAACCGGGACTACCAAAAGACCCAGTACTTC
CDR3aa: CASSPVNRDYQKTQYF

d_gene: TRBD1
j_gene: TRBJ2-5
abundance: few
v_gene: TRBV5-6
CDR3nt: TGTGCCAGCAGCCCTCCGGGACAGGGGGCAATGGAGACCCAGTACTTC
CDR3aa: CASSPPGQGAMETQYF

d_gene: .
j_gene: TRBJ1-6
abundance: few
v_gene: TRBV5-4
CDR3nt: TGTGCCAGCAGCTCCCACGGACAGAATTCACCCCTCCACTTT
CDR3aa: CASSSHGQNSPLHF

d_gene: TRBD1
j_gene: TRBJ2-2
abundance: .
v_gene: TRBV7-6
CDR3nt: TGTGCCAGCAGCCTGCAGGGGGCGGGGACCGGGGAGCTGTTTTTT
CDR3aa: CASSLQGAGTGELFF

d_gene: .
j_gene: TRBJ2-3
abundance: .
v_gene: TRBV5-4
CDR3nt: TGTGCCAGCAGCTCGGGAGACACAGATACGCAGTATTTT
CDR3aa: CASSSGDTDTQYF

d_gene: TRBD1
j_gene: TRBJ2-1
abundance: .
v_gene: TRBV27
CDR3nt: TGTGCCAGCAGGGCGGGGACAGGAACGTACAATGAGCAGTTCTTC
CDR3aa: CASRAGTGTYNEQFF

d_gene: TRBD1
j_gene: TRBJ2-2
abundance: .
v_gene: TRBV6-6
CDR3nt: TGTGCCAGCAGTTACGGGAACAGGGGGCAAAACACCGGGGAGCTGTTTTTT
CDR3aa: CASSYGNRGQNTGELFF

d_gene: .
j_gene: TRBJ1-2
abundance: .
v_gene: TRBV12-3/TRBV12-4
CDR3nt: TGTGCCAGCACCTATGGGCGGGGCTATGGCTACACCTTC
CDR3aa: CASTYGRGYGYTF

d_gene: .
j_gene: TRBJ1-2
abundance: few
v_gene: TRBV27
CDR3nt: TGTGCCAGCAGTTTAGGGTTGGGTGCCCTATATGGCTACACCTTC
CDR3aa: CASSLGLGALYGYTF

d_gene: TRBD1
j_gene: TRBJ1-6
abundance: .
v_gene: TRBV5-4
CDR3nt: TGTGCCAGCAGCAGACAGGGGGCATCCTATAATTCACCCCTCCACTTT
CDR3aa: CASSRQGASYNSPLHF

d_gene: TRBD2
j_gene: TRBJ2-3
abundance: few
v_gene: TRBV19
CDR3nt: TGTGCCAGTAGTGAACTAGCGGGAGAATGGGTGGGCACAGATACGCAGTATTTT
CDR3aa: CASSELAGEWVGTDTQYF

d_gene: .
j_gene: TRBJ2-2
abundance: few
v_gene: TRBV5-5
CDR3nt: TGTGCCAGCAGCCCCGAACGGGAGCTGTTTTTT
CDR3aa: CASSPERELFF

d_gene: .
j_gene: TRBJ1-6
abundance: .
v_gene: TRBV6-1
CDR3nt: TGTGCCAGCAGTGAGATCAGGGCACCCCTCCACTTT
CDR3aa: CASSEIRAPLHF

d_gene: .
j_gene: TRBJ2-2
abundance: .
v_gene: TRBV6-5
CDR3nt: TGTGCCAGCAGTTACGGACAGCTTAGCGTTCTGAACACCGGGGAGCTGTTTTTT
CDR3aa: CASSYGQLSVLNTGELFF

d_gene: .
j_gene: TRBJ2-3
abundance: few
v_gene: TRBV6-1
CDR3nt: TGTGCCAGCAGCCCGGGACCCACGACCCCAGATACGCAGTATTTT
CDR3aa: CASSPGPTTPDTQYF

d_gene: .
j_gene: TRBJ2-1
abundance: .
v_gene: TRBV27
CDR3nt: TGTGCCAGCAGTTTTGGTAATGAGCAGTTCTTC
CDR3aa: CASSFGNEQFF

d_gene: .
j_gene: TRBJ2-7
abundance: .
v_gene: TRBV11-1
CDR3nt: TGTGCCAGCAGCTTAGGGCTGGCATACGAGCAGTACTTC
CDR3aa: CASSLGLAYEQYF

d_gene: .
j_gene: TRBJ1-2
abundance: few
v_gene: TRBV19
CDR3nt: TGTGCCAGTAGTCCCCGGGGGGGTGAGTATGGCTACACCTTC
CDR3aa: CASSPRGGEYGYTF

d_gene: TRBD2
j_gene: TRBJ2-7
abundance: .
v_gene: TRBV27
CDR3nt: TGTGCCAGCAGTCCGGGACTAGCCTACGAGCAGTACTTC
CDR3aa: CASSPGLAYEQYF

d_gene: .
j_gene: TRBJ2-1
abundance: .
v_gene: TRBV27
CDR3nt: TGTGCCAGCAGCGGGACCCCAGGTACCTCCTACAATGAGCAGTTCTTC
CDR3aa: CASSGTPGTSYNEQFF

d_gene: .
j_gene: TRBJ2-5
abundance: .
v_gene: TRBV27
CDR3nt: TGTGCCAGCAGTTTATCCGGACCGGTGGGGTTGGAGACCCAGTACTTC
CDR3aa: CASSLSGPVGLETQYF

d_gene: TRBD2
j_gene: TRBJ2-1
abundance: .
v_gene: TRBV6-2/TRBV6-3
CDR3nt: TGTGCCAGCAGTTACACCTCCCCACTAGCGGGTCGGAAGGATGAGCAGTTCTTC
CDR3aa: CASSYTSPLAGRKDEQFF

d_gene: .
j_gene: TRBJ1-2
abundance: few
v_gene: TRBV6-5
CDR3nt: TGTGCCAGCAGTTACGATCGGGGGGTCTTCGGCTACACCTTC
CDR3aa: CASSYDRGVFGYTF

d_gene: .
j_gene: TRBJ1-4
abundance: .
v_gene: TRBV7-6
CDR3nt: TGTGCCAGCAGCTTAGGATACAGGGCGCCCTTTAATGAAAAACTGTTTTTT
CDR3aa: CASSLGYRAPFNEKLFF

d_gene: TRBD2
j_gene: TRBJ2-3
abundance: once
v_gene: TRBV18
CDR3nt: TGTGCCAGCTCACCAATGGCGGGAGTTAAAGATACGCAGTATTTT
CDR3aa: CASSPMAGVKDTQYF

d_gene: TRBD2
j_gene: TRBJ2-1
abundance: .
v_gene: TRBV5-6
CDR3nt: TGTGCCAGCAGCTTGGCTACTCGCGGGAGCGATGAGCAGTTCTTC
CDR3aa: CASSLATRGSDEQFF

d_gene: TRBD1
j_gene: TRBJ2-6
abundance: .
v_gene: TRBV7-9
CDR3nt: TGTGCCAGCAGCCCTACGGACAGGGGGCCTCGATCTGGGGCCAACGTCCTGACTTTC
CDR3aa: CASSPTDRGPRSGANVLTF

d_gene: .
j_gene: TRBJ1-1
abundance: .
v_gene: TRBV13
CDR3nt: TGTGCCAGCAGCCTCTCTCCGCGGGGAGGGGACACTGAAGCTTTCTTT
CDR3aa: CASSLSPRGGDTEAFF

d_gene: .
j_gene: TRBJ2-7
abundance: few
v_gene: TRBV6-1
CDR3nt: TGTGCCAGCAGTGAATTTGGGGGGCAGTACTTC
CDR3aa: CASSEFGGQYF

d_gene: .
j_gene: TRBJ2-1
abundance: .
v_gene: TRBV18
CDR3nt: TGTGCCAGCTCACCAGACGGTAACTCCTACAATGAGCAGTTCTTC
CDR3aa: CASSPDGNSYNEQFF

d_gene: TRBD2
j_gene: TRBJ2-7
abundance: medium-sized
v_gene: TRBV6-1
CDR3nt: TGTGCCAGCATTCCGACTAGCGGGACTTCCTACGAGCAGTACTTC
CDR3aa: CASIPTSGTSYEQYF

d_gene: TRBD1
j_gene: TRBJ2-2
abundance: .
v_gene: TRBV6-5
CDR3nt: TGTGCCAGCAGTTCGGGACAGGGGGACACCGGGGAGCTGTTTTTT
CDR3aa: CASSSGQGDTGELFF

d_gene: .
j_gene: TRBJ2-5
abundance: few
v_gene: TRBV27
CDR3nt: TGTGCCAGCAGTTTATCCCTTCAAGTCGCGCAGGAGACCCAGTACTTC
CDR3aa: CASSLSLQVAQETQYF

d_gene: TRBD2
j_gene: TRBJ2-1
abundance: few
v_gene: TRBV29-1
CDR3nt: TGCAGCGTTGACAAGCGGGGGAGCTCCTACAATGAGCAGTTCTTC
CDR3aa: CSVDKRGSSYNEQFF

d_gene: .
j_gene: TRBJ2-5
abundance: few
v_gene: TRBV27
CDR3nt: TGTGCCAGCAGTTTATCCGGTGTGCTAGAGACCCAGTACTTC
CDR3aa: CASSLSGVLETQYF

d_gene: .
j_gene: TRBJ2-6
abundance: few
v_gene: TRBV6-5
CDR3nt: TGTGCCAGCAGCCCCCGCTTTGGGGCCAACGTCCTGACTTTC
CDR3aa: CASSPRFGANVLTF

d_gene: TRBD2
j_gene: TRBJ2-1
abundance: few
v_gene: TRBV7-6
CDR3nt: TGTGCCAGCAGCCCTACGGGACTAGCGGGAGGGGTCGTACCTTACAATGAGCAGTTCTTC
CDR3aa: CASSPTGLAGGVVPYNEQFF